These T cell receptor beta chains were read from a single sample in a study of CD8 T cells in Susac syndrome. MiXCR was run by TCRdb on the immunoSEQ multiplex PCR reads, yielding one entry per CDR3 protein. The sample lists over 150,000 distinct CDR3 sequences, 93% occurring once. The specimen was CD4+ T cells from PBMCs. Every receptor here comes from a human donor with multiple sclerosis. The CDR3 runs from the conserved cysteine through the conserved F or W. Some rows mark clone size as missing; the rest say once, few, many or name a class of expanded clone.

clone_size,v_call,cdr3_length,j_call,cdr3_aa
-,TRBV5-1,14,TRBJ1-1,CASSSNRQRTEAFF
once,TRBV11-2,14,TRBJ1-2,CASSPSPGAYGYTF
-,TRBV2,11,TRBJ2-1,CASSEAAEQFF
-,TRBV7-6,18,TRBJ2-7,CASSLASSGTGGSYEQYF
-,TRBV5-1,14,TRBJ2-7,CASSRLAGDYEQYF
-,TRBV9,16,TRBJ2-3,CASSVEIARTGDTQYF
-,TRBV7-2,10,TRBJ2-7,CATGGYEQYF
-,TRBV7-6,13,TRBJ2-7,CASSLGPGTEQYF
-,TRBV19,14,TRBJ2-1,CASRNIKRGNEQFF
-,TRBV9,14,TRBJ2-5,CASSVSGTGETQYF
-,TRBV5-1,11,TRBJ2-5,CASSWQETQYF
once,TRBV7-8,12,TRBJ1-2,CASEVPRYGYTF
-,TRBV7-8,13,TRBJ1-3,CASRSHEGNTIYF
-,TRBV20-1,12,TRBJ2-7,CSGRRGTYEQYF
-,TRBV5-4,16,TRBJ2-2,CASSSRLAGATGELFF
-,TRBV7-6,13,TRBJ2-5,CASSGRYLETQYF
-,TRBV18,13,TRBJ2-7,CASSLSDGDEQYF
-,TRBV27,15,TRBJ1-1,CASSSYRGRDTEAFF
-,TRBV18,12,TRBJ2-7,CASSPTPQEQYF
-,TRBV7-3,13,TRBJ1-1,CASKQGANTEAFF
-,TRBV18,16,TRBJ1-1,CASSPRPIGPNTEAFF
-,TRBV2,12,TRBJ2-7,CATKSGQYEQYF
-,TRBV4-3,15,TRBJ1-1,CASSQAGQGNTEAFF
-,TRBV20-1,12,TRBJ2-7,CSGSGDRYEQYF
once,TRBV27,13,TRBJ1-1,CASSLSRDAEAFF
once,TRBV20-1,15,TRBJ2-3,CSASRLAGRTDTQYF
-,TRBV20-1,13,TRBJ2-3,CSARHYATDTQYF
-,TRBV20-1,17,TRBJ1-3,CSARESGFHLSGNTIYF
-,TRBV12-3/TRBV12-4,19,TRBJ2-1,CASRRTLTDGRGSYNEQFF
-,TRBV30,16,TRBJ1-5,CAWSGAGGYSNQPQHF
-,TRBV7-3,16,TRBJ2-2,CASSLNAISNTGELFF
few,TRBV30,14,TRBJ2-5,CACRRRGLEETQYF
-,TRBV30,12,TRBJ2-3,CAWSVWGDTQYF
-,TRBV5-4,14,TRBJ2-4,CASSSTLAKNIQYF
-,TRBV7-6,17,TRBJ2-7,CASSVSTPAYGSYEQYF
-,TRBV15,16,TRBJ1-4,CATSRRDRGLDEKLFF
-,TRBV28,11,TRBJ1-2,CASSGTAGYTF
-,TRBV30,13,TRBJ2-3,CAWNRAITDTQYF
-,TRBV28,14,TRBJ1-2,CASSLQESNYGYTF
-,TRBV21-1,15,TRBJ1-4,CASSKGQATNEKLFF
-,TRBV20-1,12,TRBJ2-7,CSASKGSGEQYF
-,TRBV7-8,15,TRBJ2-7,CASSVTGLAGKGQYF
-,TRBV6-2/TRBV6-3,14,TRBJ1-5,CASSRGQVGQPQHF
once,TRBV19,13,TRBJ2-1,CASSTARDNEQFF
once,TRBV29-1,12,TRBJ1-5,CSVGYSNQPQHF
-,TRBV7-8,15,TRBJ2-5,CASSPLGTGGETQYF
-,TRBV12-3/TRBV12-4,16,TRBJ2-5,CASRQGGRDPPGTQYF
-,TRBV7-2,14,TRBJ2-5,CASSRRGLGETQYF
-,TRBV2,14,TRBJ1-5,CASSEGRVGQPQHF
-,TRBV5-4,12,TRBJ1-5,CASSLSNQPQHF
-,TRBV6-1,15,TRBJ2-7,CASKDGGGNSYEQYF
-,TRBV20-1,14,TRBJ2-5,CSARAGTGHETQYF
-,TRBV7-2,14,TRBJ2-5,CASSPSGKAETQYF
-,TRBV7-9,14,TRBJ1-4,CASSRSGRWEKLFF
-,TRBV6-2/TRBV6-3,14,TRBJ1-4,CASSTQSADEKLFF
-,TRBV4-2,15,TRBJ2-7,CASSQDREGKYEQYF
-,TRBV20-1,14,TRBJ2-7,CSANPGARSYEQYF
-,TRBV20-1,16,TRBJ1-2,CSARGDNQGTGDGYTF
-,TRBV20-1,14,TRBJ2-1,CSAASGHSYNEQFF
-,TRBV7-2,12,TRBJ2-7,CASSQRGAQQYF